This T cell receptor (beta chain) appears in the sequencing data of a study of T-cell reconstitution after alpha-beta-depleted transplantation in children (dated by TCRdb to about 2016). General notes on the study: Using TCR repertoire profiling, the study followed T-cell immune reconstitution in a quantitative way in children after TCRalphabeta/CD19-depleted allogeneic hematopoietic cell transplantation. Broad study findings and their caveats: Over subsequent months, a decline in hyperexpanded clone frequencies was noted, and after one year, T-cell counts and TCRbeta diversity were mostly ascribed to newly produced T cells. In some patients, the high TCRbeta diversity seen at day 60 was put down to recipient T cells and intrathymic progenitors that had survived conditioning. Apparently early alphabetaT-cell count recovery about two months after transplant reportedly relied on only several hundred rapidly expanded clones derived from non-depleted graft cells.

CDR1 and CDR2 (SGHVS, FNYEAQ) derive from the germline V gene. The CDR3 holds 12 amino acids from the cysteine to the phenylalanine. Of the read, only the CDR3 DNA is kept; its 36 bases are in frame from base 1. This clonotype was found a few times. Its antigen is unknown. No much larger clonotype is one base removed from it; base qualities were not supplied. The sample's treatment or condition label is to be understood as: allogeneic hematopoietic cell transplantation with graft depleted of TCRalphabeta T cells and CD19 B cells. TCRalphabeta/CD19-depleted allogeneic hematopoietic cell grafts were given to the transplant recipients, all of whom were children. The library was built by means of PCR. For sequencing, an Illumina HiSeq 2500 was employed. TCR library preparation used molecular barcoding, with unique molecular identifiers applied to normalize quantification of the TCRbeta repertoire. TCRdb reanalyzed the raw reads on its own, using fastp at Q25 for trimming and MiXCR for clone calling, and kept in-frame beta chains. When rows share a CDR3 protein, they turn into one entry using the most common DNA and genes. The sample records 200,000 or so distinct CDR3 sequences, roughly 6.5% of which are singletons. 4.5% to 5.5% of the sample comes from the top ten.

This sequence was found in a girl less than two years old with combined immunodeficiency, due to receive a stem cell transplant. The sequences come from PBMCs, collected before TCRalphabeta/CD19-depleted stem cell transplant. This sequence uses TRBV7-6 and TRBJ2-7, with no confidently assigned D gene. The sequenced DNA is TGTGCTACTCCGGCGGCGTCCTACGAGCAGTACTTC. This translates into CATPAASYEQYF.